The 16 T cell receptor beta chains given below trace back to one sample, sequenced in a study of cytomegalovirus exposure and HLA in healthy donors. 60 Vbeta and 13 Jbeta primers were used in PCR. Some clones are missing from TCRdb's copy, which holds only in-frame ones; the method was immunoSEQ multiplex PCR. The table lists over 150,000 clones, about two thirds of them singletons, with under 3.5% in the top ten. Material for sequencing was PBMCs. The source is a woman aged 30 to 39 in good health and CMV-seronegative.

This clone was counted between two and nine times. The rearrangement links TRBV27 to TRBJ2-5; 11 bases map to TRBD2. The tail of the sequence fits TRBJ2-7 better, so the J call may be wrong. The CDR3 runs 15 residues. CDR1 and CDR2 from the germline V gene are MNHEY and SMNVEV (reference sequence). Here the CDR3 reads CASSLIGTSGYEQYF. Here the CDR3 DNA reads TGTGCCAGCAGTTTAATCGGGACTAGCGGCTACGAGCAGTACTTC.

This chain links TRBV6-6 with TRBJ2-2, with 7 bases fitting TRBD1. The V segment lost 7 bases and the J segment 1 base; nucleotides outside the gene matches: 3. The CDR3 sequence is 14 residues long. Germline V gene sequence: CDR1 MNHNY, CDR2 SVGAGI (reference sequence). CDR3 region: CASKGTENTGELFF. Here the CDR3 DNA reads TGTGCCAGCAAAGGGACAGAGAACACCGGGGAGCTGTTTTTT.

This chain connects TRBV27 to TRBJ2-3, with TRBD1 matching over 9 bases. V lost 6 bases and J lost 7; bases outside the gene matches: 8. The CDR3 covers 14 residues. Germline CDR1 reads MNHEY; CDR2 reads SMNVEV (reference sequence). The CDR3 region has the DNA TGTGCCAGCAGCCCCGGACAGGGGTTTCATACGCAGTATTTT. Its translation is CASSPGQGFHTQYF.

J is TRBJ1-5 and V is TRBV19, with D hard to call. CDR3 length equals 14 residues. The V gene's germline CDR1 is LNHDA and CDR2 SQIVND (reference sequence). V was shortened by 1 base and J by 7 bases, with 11 bases between the two germline ends. The CDR3 sequence is CASSIAGVQQPQHF. The CDR3 DNA reads as TGTGCCAGTAGTATAGCTGGAGTTCAACAGCCCCAGCATTTT.

The sample holds a few counts of this clone. The chain recombines TRBV5-4 with TRBJ1-6; D not certain. This CDR3 spans 14 amino acids. The germline V gene has CDR1 SGHNT and CDR2 YYREEE (reference sequence). The V and J ends lost 3 bases and 10 bases respectively, with 14 bases between them. The CDR3 region has the DNA TGTGCCAGCAGCTCCACCGGTCCTCGATCACCCCTCCACTTT. Protein: CASSSTGPRSPLHF.

V is TRBV5-1 and J is TRBJ1-1; a weak D match, TRBD1 (5 bases). The V end lost 4 bases, the J end lost 4 bases, and 14 bases lay between the germline ends. Germline loops: CDR1 SGHRS, CDR2 YFSETQ. The CDR3 is made up of 14 amino acids. The CDR3 bases are TGCGCCAGCAGCGCCCAGCAGGGCGTCACTGAAGCTTTCTTT. Translating gives CASSAQQGVTEAFF. The full variable domain, rest sourced from reference TRBV5-1 and TRBJ1-1, is KAGVTQTPRYLIKTRGQQVTLSCSPISGHRSVSWYQQTPGQGLQFLFEYFSETQRNKGNFPGRFSGRQFSNSRSEMNVSTLELGDSALYLCASSAQQGVTEAFFGQGTRLTVV.

This clone was counted a single time. The chain employs TRBV7-3 and TRBJ2-7, with TRBD2 matching over 13 bases. The CDR3 contains 15 residues. Germline V lookup: CDR1 SGHTA, CDR2 FQGTGA. The V and J ends lost 4 bases and 5 bases, in that order; junction bases with no gene match: 5. The CDR3 loop reads CASSSGTSGTHEQYF. Here the CDR3 DNA reads TGTGCCAGCAGCTCTGGGACTAGCGGGACCCACGAGCAGTACTTC.

The table lists this clone with a count of one. V is TRBV5-4 and J is TRBJ2-5, with D possibly being TRBD1 (6 bases). Germline V gene lookup returns CDR1 SGHNT and CDR2 YYREEE (reference sequence). The CDR3 consists of 16 residues. Trimming removed 3 bases at V and 5 bases at J, with 20 bases between. The CDR3 bases are TGTGCCAGCAGCTCGAGTAGGGGGAGCCTTGGGGAGACCCAGTACTTC. Its translation is CASSSSRGSLGETQYF.

This chain joins TRBV4-3 and TRBJ2-2; 8 positions match TRBD1. Germline lookup yields CDR1 LGHNA and CDR2 YSLEER. Unmatched junction bases numbered 8, after V lost 4 bases and J lost 7 bases. The CDR3 has 15 amino acids. CDR3 region: CASSRGQGTFGELFF. The DNA for the CDR3 is TGCGCCAGCAGCCGCGGACAGGGAACCTTCGGGGAGCTGTTTTTT.

This clone was seen more than once but under ten times. V is TRBV20-1 and J is TRBJ1-2, with D uncertain. V lost 0 bases to trimming and J lost 8 bases, with 7 bases between them. Germline V gene sequence: CDR1 DFQATT, CDR2 SNEGSKA (reference sequence). The CDR3 extends over 11 amino acids. CDR3 bases: TGCAGTGCTAGAGATCTAAGCGGCTACACCTTC. Residues: CSARDLSGYTF.

V gene TRBV5-5 combines with J gene TRBJ2-7; D is uncertain. The V end lost 0 bases, the J end lost 2 bases, and 9 bases lay between the germline ends. This CDR3 has 14 amino acids. Germline V lookup: CDR1 SGHKS, CDR2 YYEKEE (reference sequence). CDR3: CASSLDPHTYEQYF. For the CDR3, the DNA is TGTGCCAGCAGCTTGGATCCCCACACCTACGAGCAGTACTTC.

The chain couples TRBV5-1 to TRBJ2-1; TRBD2 matches at 10 bases. The V gene's germline CDR1 is SGHRS and CDR2 YFSETQ. J was trimmed by 8 bases and V by 0 bases; bases with no gene match: 5. CDR3 length: 15 residues. This chain's CDR3 is CASSLAAGGPDEQFF. CDR3 in DNA: TGCGCCAGCAGCTTGGCAGCGGGAGGGCCAGATGAGCAGTTCTTC.

This chain uses TRBV4-2 with TRBJ2-7; TRBD2 might be the D (5 bases). The CDR3 consists of 14 residues. V lost 1 base and J lost 7, with 14 bases in between. Germline assignment: CDR1 LGHNA and CDR2 YNFKEQ. For the CDR3, the DNA is TGTGCCAGCAGCCAAGTCGAGAGGGCCAGGGAGCAGTACTTC. The encoded protein is CASSQVERAREQYF.

The chain joins TRBV6-5 to TRBJ2-2, with 7 bases fitting TRBD2. Trimming at V came to 2 bases and at J to 3 bases, leaving 0 bases not matched to a gene. Germline V gene data show CDR1 as MNHEY and CDR2 as SVGAGI. This CDR3 has 14 amino acids. CDR3 residues: CASSYGGDTGELFF. In nucleotides, the CDR3 is TGTGCCAGCAGTTACGGGGGGGACACCGGGGAGCTGTTTTTT.

This clone came up once. The chain employs TRBV23-1 and TRBJ1-2; D ambiguous. TRBV23-1 is an ORF for which the function is uncertain. The CDR3 contains 18 residues. Trimming took off 6 bases at V and 4 bases at J, with 27 bases between the two ends. The CDR3 region has the DNA TGCGCCAGCAGCCAAACTTTGATATTTCAGGTGGGTAGCTATGGCTACACCTTC. Its translation is CASSQTLIFQVGSYGYTF.

This clone was seen only a few times. The J gene is TRBJ2-7, the V gene TRBV28; 10 bases are a match to TRBD2. The CDR3 contains 16 residues. CDR1 is MDHEN, CDR2 SYDVKM, per germline. The V segment lost 3 bases and the J segment 0 bases; nucleotides outside the gene matches: 5. CDR3: CASSLLAGVTSYEQYF. The CDR3 DNA is TGTGCCAGCAGTTTGCTAGCGGGAGTCACCTCCTACGAGCAGTACTTC.